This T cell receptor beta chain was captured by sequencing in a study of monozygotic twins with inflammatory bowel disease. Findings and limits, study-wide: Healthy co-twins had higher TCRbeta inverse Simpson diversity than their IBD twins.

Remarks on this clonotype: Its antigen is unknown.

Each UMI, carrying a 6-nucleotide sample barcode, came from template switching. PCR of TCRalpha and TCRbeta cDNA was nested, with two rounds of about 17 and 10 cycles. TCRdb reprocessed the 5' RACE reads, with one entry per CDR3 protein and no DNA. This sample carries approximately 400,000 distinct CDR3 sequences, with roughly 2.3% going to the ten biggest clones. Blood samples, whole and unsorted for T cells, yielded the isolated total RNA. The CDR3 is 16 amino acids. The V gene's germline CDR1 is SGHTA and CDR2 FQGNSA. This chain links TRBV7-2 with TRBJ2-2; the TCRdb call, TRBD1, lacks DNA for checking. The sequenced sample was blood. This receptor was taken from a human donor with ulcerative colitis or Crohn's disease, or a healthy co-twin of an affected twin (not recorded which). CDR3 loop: CASNKRQGARTGELFF.